Listed here are 13 T cell receptor beta chains from one sample, sequenced in a study of blood T cells in healthy people across ages. Sample-barcoded 5' priming and a J-beta primer mix drove a second PCR of about 6 to 11 cycles. In TCRdb, the 5' RACE reads were re-called with MiXCR into one record per CDR3 protein. Of roughly 640,000 distinct CDR3 sequences listed, about 30% are singletons. The source material was blood. The receptors here all came from a woman over 75 in good health.

J is TRBJ2-7 and V is TRBV20-1; maybe TRBD1 (6 bases). Per germline, CDR1 DFQATT and CDR2 SNEGSKA (reference sequence). This CDR3 has 14 amino acids. Trimming left V 6 bases short and J 4 bases short, with 19 bases between. Here the CDR3 DNA reads TGCAGTGCCCACCTTACAGGGTTCGGATACGAGCAGTACTTC. Translating it yields CSAHLTGFGYEQYF.

This sequence joins TRBV6-2 or TRBV6-3 and TRBJ2-5; D is unclear. Per the germline V gene, CDR1 is MNHEY and CDR2 is SVGEGT. The length of the CDR3 is 12 residues. With 2 bases removed from V and 11 bases from J, the gap between germline ends came to 12 bases. The CDR3 bases are TGTGCCAGCAGTTACGGGCTGCCGGAGCAGTACTTC. Translation: CASSYGLPEQYF.

This clonotype was seen repeatedly, ten times or more. The chain joins TRBV15 to TRBJ2-7; 7 bases line up with TRBD1. V lost 3 bases to trimming and J lost 0 bases; unmatched junction nucleotides: 8. The germline CDR1 and CDR2 sequences are LNHNV and YYDKDF (reference sequence). The CDR3 runs 16 residues. The CDR3 nucleotides read TGTGCCACCAGCAGGGGTTTGACAGGGCTCTCCTACGAGCAGTACTTC. Residues: CATSRGLTGLSYEQYF.

This clonotype was seen repeatedly, ten times or more. J is TRBJ2-7 and V is TRBV11-2; TRBD2 matches at 7 bases. This CDR3 has 16 residues. Germline-derived CDR1 and CDR2 are SGHAT and FQNNGV. Trimming removed 4 bases from V and 3 bases from J; junction bases left unmatched: 12. CDR3 region: CASSSDSGTIDYEQYF. DNA of the CDR3: TGTGCCAGCAGCTCCGATTCCGGGACTATTGACTACGAGCAGTACTTC.

This clonotype has a count of ten or more. The genes are TRBV2 and TRBJ2-7; no clear D gene. V was pared by 4 bases and J by 5 bases, with 15 bases between. Germline CDR1 SNHLY, CDR2 FYNNEI. The CDR3 contains 14 residues. The CDR3 nucleotides read TGTGCCAGCAGTGCCCTGTTCCAGACGCACGAGCAGTACTTC. Translated, it gives CASSALFQTHEQYF.

The J gene is TRBJ2-6, the V gene TRBV12-3 or TRBV12-4; 10 bases agree with TRBD1. Trimming at V came to 4 bases and at J to 12 bases, leaving 3 bases not matched to a gene. The CDR3 covers 13 residues. CDR3 DNA sequence: TGTGCCAGCAGTTCTGGACAGGGGGTCGTCCTGACTTTC. This encodes CASSSGQGVVLTF.

On this clonotype: It may be a read error: a sequence one base away is much more abundant. This chain links TRBV9 with TRBJ2-3; D is possibly TRBD1 or TRBD2 (5 bases each). CDR1 SGDLS and CDR2 YYNGEE come from the germline V gene. Trimming stripped 5 bases from V and 2 bases from J, with 24 bases between. This CDR3 is 18 amino acids long. The CDR3 nucleotides are TGTGCCAGCAGGGCGTCCCCAGGGACCACCGTCATCACAGATACGCAGTATTTT. Amino acid sequence: CASRASPGTTVITDTQYF.

V is TRBV7-9 and J is TRBJ1-2; 9 positions agree with TRBD1. Germline V gives CDR1 SEHNR, CDR2 FQNEAQ (reference sequence). This CDR3 comprises 15 residues. J gave up 3 bases and V 5 bases, and 7 bases lay outside the gene matches. The DNA of the CDR3 is TGTGCCAGCAGCGGAGAGGACAGGGGTGACTATGGCTACACCTTC. Its translation is CASSGEDRGDYGYTF.

The genes are TRBV7-2 and TRBJ2-4, with D possibly being TRBD1 (5 bases). TRBJ2-7 explains the end of the DNA better; the J call may be wrong. The V gene's germline CDR1 is SGHTA and CDR2 FQGNSA. This CDR3 region has 15 residues. The CDR3 DNA reads as TGTGCCAGCAGCTTAGGCTCTGGGGCAGCCTACGAGCAGTACTTC. Encoded protein: CASSLGSGAAYEQYF.

V gene TRBV5-1 combines with J gene TRBJ2-4; D is possibly TRBD1 or TRBD2 (5 bases each). The end of the DNA is better explained by TRBJ2-7, so the J call may be wrong. The CDR3 is made up of 14 amino acids. Germline V CDR1 and CDR2: SGHRS, YFSETQ. Here the CDR3 DNA reads TGCGCCAGCAGCTGGGGGACCCGAGGGGACGAGCAGTACTTC. Encoded protein: CASSWGTRGDEQYF.

This clonotype was seen ten or more times. The chain has TRBV6-1 and TRBJ2-7, with TRBD2 matching 8 bases. Trimming took 10 bases from V and 5 from J; bases not matched to a gene: 10. The CDR3 is made up of 13 amino acids. The germline CDR1 and CDR2 sequences are MNHNS and SASEGT. CDR3 nucleotide sequence: TGTGCCACCTTTATCGGGGGGGTCCACGAGCAGTACTTC. It specifies CATFIGGVHEQYF.

This chain joins TRBV6-2 or TRBV6-3 and TRBJ2-7; 10 bases align to TRBD1. V shed 2 bases, J shed 2 bases, and the junction held 18 bases outside the gene matches. The CDR3 covers 20 residues. Per the germline V gene, CDR1 is MNHEY and CDR2 is SVGEGT. The CDR3 spells CASSYTPGTGAVRVAYEQYF. The CDR3 nucleotides are TGTGCCAGCAGTTACACACCCGGGACAGGGGCCGTCCGCGTTGCCTACGAGCAGTACTTC.

Notes on this clonotype: A much larger clone differs from this one at a single base, so this may be a read error. This chain links TRBV7-8 with TRBJ1-5; D could derive from TRBD1 or TRBD2 (5 bases each). The DNA matches TRBJ2-3 better at its end, which makes the J call doubtful. Germline V gene data show CDR1 as SGHVS and CDR2 as FQNEAQ. This CDR3 comprises 14 residues. CDR3 region: CASSRDGWNQPQYF. As DNA, the CDR3 is TGTGCCAGCAGCCGGGACGGGTGGAATCAGCCCCAGTATTTT.